This T cell receptor (beta chain) was observed in a study of regulatory T cells in long-lasting Graves disease. HTBI primers from iRepertoire and Arm-PCR of CDR3 regions yielded the TCR beta libraries. TCRdb passed the multiplex PCR reads through MiXCR, listing each CDR3 protein once. The top ten hold around 10% of the sample, which has roughly 430,000 distinct CDR3 sequences, about 15% seen once. Time point: newly diagnosed GD, antithyroid drugs for less than 3 months. Following extraction of RNA from PBMCs, that RNA was used to make the TCR library. This CDR3 spans 13 amino acids. CDR1 is SGHRS, CDR2 YFSETQ, per germline. V was cut by 0 bases and J by 6 bases, with 9 bases left in between. Another study also made use of these data, one on T cells in Graves' hyperthyroidism and ophthalmopathy. As that study records: Diagnostic decisions used clinical symptoms, serum thyroxine and TRAb, thyroid ultrasound and orbital computed tomography. The HTBI primer set drove a first-round RT-PCR of the TCR CDR3.

The genes are TRBV5-1 and TRBJ1-1; D is possibly TRBD1 (5 bases). This sequence originates from a woman in her thirties with Graves disease. Sequences were derived from peripheral blood mononuclear cells (PBMCs), sampled at new diagnosis, from a patient treated with antithyroid drugs. CDR3 residues: CASSLEGRAEAFF. The CDR3 coding sequence is TGCGCCAGCAGCTTGGAGGGGAGGGCTGAAGCTTTCTTT.